This TCR beta chain was identified during a study of blood T cell repertoires in COVID-19. Germline CDR1 reads SGHRS; CDR2 reads YFSETQ. This CDR3 has 14 amino acids. After removal of 4 bases from V and 6 bases from J, the junction contained 6 bases not matched to a gene. Clones were read by immunoSEQ multiplex PCR, and TCRdb kept only the in-frame ones, dropping some. The sample has approximately 25,000 clones; about 76% are singletons. This sequence was found in a man older than 75 with active or convalescent COVID-19. V is TRBV5-1 and J is TRBJ2-7; TRBD1 matches at 11 bases. Sequencing used peripheral blood. The CDR3 DNA reads as TGCGCCAGCAGCCCCCGGGACAGGGGGGGCGAGCAGTACTTC. Its translation: CASSPRDRGGEQYF.